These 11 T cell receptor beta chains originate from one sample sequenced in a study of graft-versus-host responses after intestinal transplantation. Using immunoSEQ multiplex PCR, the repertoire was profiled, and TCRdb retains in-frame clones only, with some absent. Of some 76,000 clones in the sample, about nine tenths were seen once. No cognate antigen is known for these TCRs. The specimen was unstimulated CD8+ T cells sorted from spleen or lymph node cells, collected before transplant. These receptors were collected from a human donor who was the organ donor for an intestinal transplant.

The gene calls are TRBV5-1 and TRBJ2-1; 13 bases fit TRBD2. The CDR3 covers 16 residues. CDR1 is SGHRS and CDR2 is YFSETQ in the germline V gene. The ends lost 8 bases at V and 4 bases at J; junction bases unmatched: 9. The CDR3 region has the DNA TGCGCCAGTTACCCGGGACTAGCGGGGATTTACAATGAGCAGTTCTTC. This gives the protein CASYPGLAGIYNEQFF.

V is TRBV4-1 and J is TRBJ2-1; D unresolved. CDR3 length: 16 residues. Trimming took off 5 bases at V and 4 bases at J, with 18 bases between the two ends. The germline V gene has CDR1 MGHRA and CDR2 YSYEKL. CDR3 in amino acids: CASSDPGWVPYNEQFF. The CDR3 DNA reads TGCGCCAGCAGCGACCCGGGTTGGGTCCCTTACAATGAGCAGTTCTTC.

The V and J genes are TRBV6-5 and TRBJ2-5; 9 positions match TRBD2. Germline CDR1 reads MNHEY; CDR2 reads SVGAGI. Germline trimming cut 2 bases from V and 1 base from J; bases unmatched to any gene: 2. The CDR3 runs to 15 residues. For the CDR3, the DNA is TGTGCCAGCAGTTACCTAGCGGGGACCCAAGAGACCCAGTACTTC. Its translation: CASSYLAGTQETQYF.

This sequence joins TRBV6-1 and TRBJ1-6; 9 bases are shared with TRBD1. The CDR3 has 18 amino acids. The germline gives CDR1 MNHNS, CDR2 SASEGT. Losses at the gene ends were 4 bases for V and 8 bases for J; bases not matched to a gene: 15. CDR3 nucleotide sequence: TGTGCCAGCAGTGGGGGACAGGGCCGGTGGGGTCCCCATTCACCCCTCCACTTT. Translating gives CASSGGQGRWGPHSPLHF.

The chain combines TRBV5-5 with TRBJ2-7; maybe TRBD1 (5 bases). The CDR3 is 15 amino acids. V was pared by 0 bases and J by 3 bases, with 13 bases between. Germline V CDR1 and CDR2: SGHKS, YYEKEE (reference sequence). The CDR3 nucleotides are TGTGCCAGCAGCTTGGCCCCGACAGACGTCTACGAGCAGTACTTC. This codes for CASSLAPTDVYEQYF.

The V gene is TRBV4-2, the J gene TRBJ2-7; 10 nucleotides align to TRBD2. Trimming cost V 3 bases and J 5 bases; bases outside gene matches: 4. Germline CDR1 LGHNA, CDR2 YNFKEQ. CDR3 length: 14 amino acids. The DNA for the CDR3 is TGTGCCAGCAGCCAGGGACTAGCGTTAGACGAGCAGTACTTC. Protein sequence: CASSQGLALDEQYF.

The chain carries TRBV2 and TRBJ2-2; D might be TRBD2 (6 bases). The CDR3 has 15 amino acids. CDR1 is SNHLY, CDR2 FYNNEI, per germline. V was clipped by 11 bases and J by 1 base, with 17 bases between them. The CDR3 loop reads CAVQFPGGNTGELFF. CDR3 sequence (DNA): TGTGCCGTACAATTTCCCGGGGGGAACACCGGGGAGCTGTTTTTT.

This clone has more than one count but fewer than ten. CDR3 bases: TGTGCCAGCAGTACGGGACTAGGGCCAGATACGCAGTATTTT. Translating it yields CASSTGLGPDTQYF. This chain links TRBV6-1 with TRBJ2-3; 8 positions match TRBD2. The ends lost 5 bases at V and 4 bases at J; junction bases unmatched: 5. Germline-derived CDR1 and CDR2 are MNHNS and SASEGT. This CDR3 has 14 residues.

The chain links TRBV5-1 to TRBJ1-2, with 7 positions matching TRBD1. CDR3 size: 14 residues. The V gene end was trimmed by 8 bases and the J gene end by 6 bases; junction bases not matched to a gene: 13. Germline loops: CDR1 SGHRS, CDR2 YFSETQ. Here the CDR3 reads CARGGDREYDGYTF. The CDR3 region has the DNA TGCGCCAGGGGGGGAGACAGGGAATACGATGGCTACACCTTC.

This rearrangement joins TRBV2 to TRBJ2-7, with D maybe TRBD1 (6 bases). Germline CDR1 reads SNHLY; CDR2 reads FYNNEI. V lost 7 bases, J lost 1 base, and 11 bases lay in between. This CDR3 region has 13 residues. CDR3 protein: CASKGGTSYEQYF. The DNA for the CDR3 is TGTGCCAGCAAGGGTGGGACATCCTACGAGCAGTACTTC.

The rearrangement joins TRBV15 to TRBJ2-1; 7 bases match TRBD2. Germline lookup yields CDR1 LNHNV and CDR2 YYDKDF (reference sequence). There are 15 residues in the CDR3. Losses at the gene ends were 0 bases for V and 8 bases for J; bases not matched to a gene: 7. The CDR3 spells CATSREASAGDEQFF. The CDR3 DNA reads TGTGCCACCAGCAGAGAGGCTTCGGCGGGGGATGAGCAGTTCTTC.